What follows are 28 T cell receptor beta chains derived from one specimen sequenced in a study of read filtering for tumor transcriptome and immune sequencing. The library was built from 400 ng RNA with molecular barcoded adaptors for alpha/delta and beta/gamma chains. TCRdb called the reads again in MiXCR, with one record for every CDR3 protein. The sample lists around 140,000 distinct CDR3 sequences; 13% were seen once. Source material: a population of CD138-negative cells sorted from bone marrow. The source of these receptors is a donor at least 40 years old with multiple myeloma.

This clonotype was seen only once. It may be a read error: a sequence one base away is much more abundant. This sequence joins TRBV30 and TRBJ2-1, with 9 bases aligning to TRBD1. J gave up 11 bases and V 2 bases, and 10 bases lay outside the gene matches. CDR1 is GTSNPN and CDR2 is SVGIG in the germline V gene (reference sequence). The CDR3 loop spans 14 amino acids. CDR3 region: CAWSMGTGSNKQFF. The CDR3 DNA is TGTGCCTGGAGTATGGGGACAGGGAGTAATAAGCAGTTCTTC.

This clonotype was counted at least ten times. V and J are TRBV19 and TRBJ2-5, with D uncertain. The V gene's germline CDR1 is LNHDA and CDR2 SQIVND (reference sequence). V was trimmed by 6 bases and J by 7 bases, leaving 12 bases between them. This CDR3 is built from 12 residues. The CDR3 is CASSPNKGTQYF. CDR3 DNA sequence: TGTGCCAGTAGCCCAAACAAGGGGACCCAGTACTTC.

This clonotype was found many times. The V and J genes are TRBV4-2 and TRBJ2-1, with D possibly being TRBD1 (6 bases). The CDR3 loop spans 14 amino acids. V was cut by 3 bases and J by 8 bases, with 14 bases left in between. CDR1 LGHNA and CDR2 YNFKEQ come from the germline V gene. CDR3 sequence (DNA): TGTGCCAGCAGCCAGTACAGGGTTGCGGATGAGCAGTTCTTC. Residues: CASSQYRVADEQFF.

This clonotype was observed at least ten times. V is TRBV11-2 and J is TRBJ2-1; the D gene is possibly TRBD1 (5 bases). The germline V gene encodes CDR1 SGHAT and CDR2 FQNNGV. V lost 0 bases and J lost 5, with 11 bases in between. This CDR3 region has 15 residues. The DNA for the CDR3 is TGTGCCAGCAGCTTAGAGATCGACAGAAACAATGAGCAGTTCTTC. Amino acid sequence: CASSLEIDRNNEQFF.

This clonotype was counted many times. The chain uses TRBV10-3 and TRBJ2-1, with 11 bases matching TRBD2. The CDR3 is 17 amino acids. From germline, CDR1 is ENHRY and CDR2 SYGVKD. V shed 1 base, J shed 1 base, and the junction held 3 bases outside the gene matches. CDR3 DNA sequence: TGTGCCATCAGTGAGTTGACTAGCGGGATTTCCTACAATGAGCAGTTCTTC. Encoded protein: CAISELTSGISYNEQFF.

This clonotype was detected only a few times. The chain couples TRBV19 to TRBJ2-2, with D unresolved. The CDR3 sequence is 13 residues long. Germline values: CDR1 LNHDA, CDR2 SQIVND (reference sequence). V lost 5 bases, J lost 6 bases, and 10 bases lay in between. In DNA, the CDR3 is TGTGCCAGTAGTTCATCAGTTGCCGGGGAGCTGTTTTTT. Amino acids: CASSSSVAGELFF.

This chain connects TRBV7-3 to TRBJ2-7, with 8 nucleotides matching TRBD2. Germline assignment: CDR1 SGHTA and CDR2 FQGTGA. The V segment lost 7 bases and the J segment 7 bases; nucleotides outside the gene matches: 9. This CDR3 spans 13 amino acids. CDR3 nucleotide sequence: TGTGCCAGCACTCCGGCGGGAGGTGGGGAGCAGTACTTC. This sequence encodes CASTPAGGGEQYF.

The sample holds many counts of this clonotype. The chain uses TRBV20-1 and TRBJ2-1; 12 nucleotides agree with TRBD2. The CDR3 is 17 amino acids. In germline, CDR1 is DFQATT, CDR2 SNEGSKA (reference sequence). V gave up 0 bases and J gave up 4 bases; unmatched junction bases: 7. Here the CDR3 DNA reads TGCAGTGCTAGAGATCTTGGGACTAGCGGGTATTACAATGAGCAGTTCTTC. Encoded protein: CSARDLGTSGYYNEQFF.

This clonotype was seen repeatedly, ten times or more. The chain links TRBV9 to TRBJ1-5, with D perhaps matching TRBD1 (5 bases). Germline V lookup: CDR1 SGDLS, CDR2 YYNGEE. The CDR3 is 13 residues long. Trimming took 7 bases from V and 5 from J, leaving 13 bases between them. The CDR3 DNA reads TGTGCCAGCTCCCAAGGGACCGATCAGCCCCAGCATTTT. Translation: CASSQGTDQPQHF. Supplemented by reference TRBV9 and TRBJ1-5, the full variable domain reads DSGVTQTPKHLITATGQRVTLRCSPRSGDLSVYWYQQSLDQGLQFLIQYYNGEERAKGNILERFSAQQFPDLHSELNLSSLELGDSALYFCASSQGTDQPQHFGDGTRLSIL.

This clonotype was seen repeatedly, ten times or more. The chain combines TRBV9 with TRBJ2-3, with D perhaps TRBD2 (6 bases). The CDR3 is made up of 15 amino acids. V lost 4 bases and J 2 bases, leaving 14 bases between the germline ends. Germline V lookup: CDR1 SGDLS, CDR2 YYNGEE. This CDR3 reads CASSPRDLYTDTQYF. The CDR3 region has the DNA TGTGCCAGCAGCCCTCGGGACTTATACACAGATACGCAGTATTTT.

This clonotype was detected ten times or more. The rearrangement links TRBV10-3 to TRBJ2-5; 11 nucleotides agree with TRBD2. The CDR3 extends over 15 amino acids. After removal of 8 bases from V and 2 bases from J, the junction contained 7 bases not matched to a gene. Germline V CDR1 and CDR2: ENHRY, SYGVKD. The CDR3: CAIGGLADSQETQYF. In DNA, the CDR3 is TGTGCCATCGGGGGACTAGCGGACTCGCAAGAGACCCAGTACTTC.

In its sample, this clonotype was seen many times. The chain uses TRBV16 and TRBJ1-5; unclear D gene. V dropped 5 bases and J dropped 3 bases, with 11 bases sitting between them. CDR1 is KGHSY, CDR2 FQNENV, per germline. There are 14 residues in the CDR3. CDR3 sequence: CASSRTANNQPQHF. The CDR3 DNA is TGTGCCAGCAGCAGGACGGCGAACAATCAGCCCCAGCATTTT.

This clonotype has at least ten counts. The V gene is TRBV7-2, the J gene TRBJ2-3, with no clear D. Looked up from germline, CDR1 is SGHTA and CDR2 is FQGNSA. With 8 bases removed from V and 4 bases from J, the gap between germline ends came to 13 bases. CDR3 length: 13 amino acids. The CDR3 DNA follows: TGTGCCAGCCGGGCCGATTACGCAGATACGCAGTATTTT. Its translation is CASRADYADTQYF.

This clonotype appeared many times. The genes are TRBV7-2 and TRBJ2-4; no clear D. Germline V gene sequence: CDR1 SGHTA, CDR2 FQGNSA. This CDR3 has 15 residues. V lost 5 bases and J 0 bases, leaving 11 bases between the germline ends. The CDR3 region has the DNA TGTGCCAGCAGCGTCCATGAACTAGCCAAAAACATTCAGTACTTC. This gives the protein CASSVHELAKNIQYF.

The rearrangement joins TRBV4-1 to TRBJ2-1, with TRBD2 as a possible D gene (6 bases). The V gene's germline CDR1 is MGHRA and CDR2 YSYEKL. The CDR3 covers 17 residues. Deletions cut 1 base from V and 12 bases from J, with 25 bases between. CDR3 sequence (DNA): TGCGCCAGCAGCCAAGTTGGAGAGCGGGCTGGAGTCGGTGGGCAGTTCTTC. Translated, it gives CASSQVGERAGVGGQFF.

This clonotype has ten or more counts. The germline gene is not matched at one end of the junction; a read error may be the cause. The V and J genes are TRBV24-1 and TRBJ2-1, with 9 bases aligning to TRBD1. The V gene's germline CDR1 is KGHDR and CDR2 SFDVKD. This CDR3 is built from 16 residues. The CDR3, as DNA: TGCGCCACCAGTGACCCGGGACAGGGTTTCGACAATGAGCAGTTCTTC. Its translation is CATSDPGQGFDNEQFF.

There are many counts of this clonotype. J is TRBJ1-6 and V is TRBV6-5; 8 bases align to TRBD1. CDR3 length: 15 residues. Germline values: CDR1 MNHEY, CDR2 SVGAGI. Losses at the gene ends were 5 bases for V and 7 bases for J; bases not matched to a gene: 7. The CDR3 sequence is CASSLHDRGNSPLHF. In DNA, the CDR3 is TGTGCCAGCAGTCTCCACGACAGGGGAAATTCACCCCTCCACTTT.

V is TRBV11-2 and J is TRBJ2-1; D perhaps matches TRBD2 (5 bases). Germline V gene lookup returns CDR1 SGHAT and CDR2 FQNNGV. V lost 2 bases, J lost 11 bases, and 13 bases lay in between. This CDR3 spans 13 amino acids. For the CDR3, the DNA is TGTGCCAGCAGCTTATTTGTGGCGGGTAAGCAGTTCTTC. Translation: CASSLFVAGKQFF.

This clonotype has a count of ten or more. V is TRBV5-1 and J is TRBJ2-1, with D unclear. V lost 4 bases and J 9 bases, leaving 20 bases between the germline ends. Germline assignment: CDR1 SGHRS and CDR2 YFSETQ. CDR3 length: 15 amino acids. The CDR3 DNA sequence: TGCGCCAGCAGCGAGTTGAACCCCATTGCCGGTGAGCAGTTCTTC. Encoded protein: CASSELNPIAGEQFF.

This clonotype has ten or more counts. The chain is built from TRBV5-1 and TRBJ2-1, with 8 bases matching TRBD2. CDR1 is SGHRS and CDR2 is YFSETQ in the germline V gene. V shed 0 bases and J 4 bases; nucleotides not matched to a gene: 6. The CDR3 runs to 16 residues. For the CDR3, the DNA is TGCGCCAGCAGCTTGGGGCTAGCGGGTCCTTACAATGAGCAGTTCTTC. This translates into CASSLGLAGPYNEQFF.

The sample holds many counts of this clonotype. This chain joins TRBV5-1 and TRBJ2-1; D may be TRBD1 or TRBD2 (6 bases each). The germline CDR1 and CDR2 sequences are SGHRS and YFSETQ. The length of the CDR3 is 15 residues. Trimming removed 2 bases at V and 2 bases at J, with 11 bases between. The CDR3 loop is CASSLGGGPYNEQFF. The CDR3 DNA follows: TGCGCCAGCAGCTTAGGGGGAGGTCCCTACAATGAGCAGTTCTTC.

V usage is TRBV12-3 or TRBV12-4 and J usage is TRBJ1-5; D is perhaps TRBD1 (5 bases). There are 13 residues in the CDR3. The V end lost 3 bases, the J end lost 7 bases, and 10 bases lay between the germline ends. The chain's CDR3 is CASSLGPMQPQHF. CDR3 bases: TGTGCCAGCAGTTTGGGACCCATGCAGCCCCAGCATTTT.

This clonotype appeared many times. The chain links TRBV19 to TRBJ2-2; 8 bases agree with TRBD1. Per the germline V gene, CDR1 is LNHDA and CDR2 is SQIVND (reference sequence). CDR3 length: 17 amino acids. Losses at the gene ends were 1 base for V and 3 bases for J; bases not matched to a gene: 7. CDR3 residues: CASSIGPRQGYTGELFF. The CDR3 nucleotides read TGTGCCAGTAGTATAGGCCCCCGACAGGGGTACACCGGGGAGCTGTTTTTT.

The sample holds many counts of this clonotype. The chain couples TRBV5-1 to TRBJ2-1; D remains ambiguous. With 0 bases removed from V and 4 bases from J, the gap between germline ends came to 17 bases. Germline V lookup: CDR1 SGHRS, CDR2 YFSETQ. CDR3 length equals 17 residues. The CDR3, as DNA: TGCGCCAGCAGCTTGGCTCCGGGCCCCGCCGCGTACAATGAGCAGTTCTTC. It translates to CASSLAPGPAAYNEQFF.

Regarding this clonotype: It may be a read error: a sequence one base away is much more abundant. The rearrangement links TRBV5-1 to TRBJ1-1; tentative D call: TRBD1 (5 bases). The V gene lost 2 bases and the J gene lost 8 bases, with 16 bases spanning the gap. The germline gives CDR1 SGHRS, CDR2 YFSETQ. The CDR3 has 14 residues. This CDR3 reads CASSFPTRQSEAFF. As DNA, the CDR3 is TGCGCCAGCAGCTTCCCCACCCGACAGAGCGAAGCTTTCTTT. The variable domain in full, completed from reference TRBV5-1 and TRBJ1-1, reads KAGVTQTPRYLIKTRGQQVTLSCSPISGHRSVSWYQQTPGQGLQFLFEYFSETQRNKGNFPGRFSGRQFSNSRSEMNVSTLELGDSALYLCASSFPTRQSEAFFGQGTRLTVV.

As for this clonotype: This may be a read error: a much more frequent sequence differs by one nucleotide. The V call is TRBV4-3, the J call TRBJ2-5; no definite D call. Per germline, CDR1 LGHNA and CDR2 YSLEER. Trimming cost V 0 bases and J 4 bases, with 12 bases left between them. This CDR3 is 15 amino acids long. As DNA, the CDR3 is TGCGCCAGCAGCCAAGATAGGGCGCCCTCAGAGACCCAGTACTTC. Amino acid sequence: CASSQDRAPSETQYF.

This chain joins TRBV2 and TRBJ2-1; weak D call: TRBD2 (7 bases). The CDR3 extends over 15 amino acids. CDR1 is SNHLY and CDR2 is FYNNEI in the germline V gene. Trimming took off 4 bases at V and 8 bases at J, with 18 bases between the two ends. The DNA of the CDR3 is TGTGCCAGCAGTGGTAGCGGGTCGAAGGGGGATGAGCAGTTCTTC. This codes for CASSGSGSKGDEQFF.

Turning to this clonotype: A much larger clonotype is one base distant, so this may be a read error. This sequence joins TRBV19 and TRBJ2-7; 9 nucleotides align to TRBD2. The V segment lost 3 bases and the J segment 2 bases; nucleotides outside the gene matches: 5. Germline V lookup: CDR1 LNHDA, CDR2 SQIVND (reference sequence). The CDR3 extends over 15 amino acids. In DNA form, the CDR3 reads TGTGCCAGTAGTATTCTAGCGGGAAGCCCCTACGAGCAGTACTTC. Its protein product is CASSILAGSPYEQYF.